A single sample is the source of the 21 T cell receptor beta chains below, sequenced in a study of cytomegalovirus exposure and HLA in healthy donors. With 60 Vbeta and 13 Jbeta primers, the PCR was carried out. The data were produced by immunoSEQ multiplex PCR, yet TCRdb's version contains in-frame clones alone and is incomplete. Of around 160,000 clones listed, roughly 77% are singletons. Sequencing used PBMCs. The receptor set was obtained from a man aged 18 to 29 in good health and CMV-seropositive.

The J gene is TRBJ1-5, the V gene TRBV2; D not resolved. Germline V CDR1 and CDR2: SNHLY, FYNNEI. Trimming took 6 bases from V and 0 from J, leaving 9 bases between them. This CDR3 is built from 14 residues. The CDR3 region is CASRRDYSNQPQHF. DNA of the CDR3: TGTGCCAGCAGGAGAGATTATAGCAATCAGCCCCAGCATTTT.

CDR3 sequence: CASSIVAGGLDTQYF. The DNA for the CDR3 is TGTGCCAGCAGTATTGTAGCGGGGGGGCTAGATACGCAGTATTTT. The chain employs TRBV7-2 and TRBJ2-3; 11 bases fit TRBD2. Unmatched junction bases numbered 7, after V lost 6 bases and J lost 5 bases. The CDR3 is 15 amino acids. Germline CDR1 is SGHTA and CDR2 is FQGNSA.

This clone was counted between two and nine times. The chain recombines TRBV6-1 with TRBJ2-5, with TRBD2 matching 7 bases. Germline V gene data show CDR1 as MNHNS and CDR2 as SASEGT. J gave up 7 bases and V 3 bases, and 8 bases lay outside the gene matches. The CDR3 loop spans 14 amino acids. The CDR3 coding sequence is TGTGCCAGCAGTGATGGGTCCAGGGAGGGGACCCAGTACTTC. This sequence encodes CASSDGSREGTQYF.

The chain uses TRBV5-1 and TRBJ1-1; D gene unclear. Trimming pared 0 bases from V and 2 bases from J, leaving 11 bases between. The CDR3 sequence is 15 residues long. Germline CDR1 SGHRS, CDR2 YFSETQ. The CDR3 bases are TGCGCCAGCAGCTTGGTCGGGGAATACAACACTGAAGCTTTCTTT. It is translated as CASSLVGEYNTEAFF.

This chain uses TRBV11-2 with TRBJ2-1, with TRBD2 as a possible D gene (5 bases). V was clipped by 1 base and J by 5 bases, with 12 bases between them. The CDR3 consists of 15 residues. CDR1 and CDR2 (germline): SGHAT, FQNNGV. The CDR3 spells CASSLVGRANNEQFF. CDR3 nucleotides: TGTGCCAGCAGCTTAGTTGGGAGAGCTAACAATGAGCAGTTCTTC.

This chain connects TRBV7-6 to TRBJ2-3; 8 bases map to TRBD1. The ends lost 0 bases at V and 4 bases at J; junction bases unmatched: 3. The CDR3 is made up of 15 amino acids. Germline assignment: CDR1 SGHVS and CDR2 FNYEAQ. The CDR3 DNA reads TGTGCCAGCAGCTTAGCCGGGACAGGTGCAGATACGCAGTATTTT. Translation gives CASSLAGTGADTQYF.

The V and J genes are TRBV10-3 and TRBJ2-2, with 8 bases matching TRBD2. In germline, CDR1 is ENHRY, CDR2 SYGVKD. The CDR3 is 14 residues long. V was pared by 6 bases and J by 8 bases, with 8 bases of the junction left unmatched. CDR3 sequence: CAISPGLEMGELFF. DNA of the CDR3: TGTGCCATCAGCCCGGGACTAGAGATGGGGGAGCTGTTTTTT.

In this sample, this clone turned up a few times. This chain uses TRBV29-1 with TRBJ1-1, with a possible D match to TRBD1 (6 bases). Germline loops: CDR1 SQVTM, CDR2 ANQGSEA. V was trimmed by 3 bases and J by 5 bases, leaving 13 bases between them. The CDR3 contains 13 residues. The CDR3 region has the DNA TGCAGCGTTGAGTCAGGGGCCGGTACTGAAGCTTTCTTT. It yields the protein CSVESGAGTEAFF.

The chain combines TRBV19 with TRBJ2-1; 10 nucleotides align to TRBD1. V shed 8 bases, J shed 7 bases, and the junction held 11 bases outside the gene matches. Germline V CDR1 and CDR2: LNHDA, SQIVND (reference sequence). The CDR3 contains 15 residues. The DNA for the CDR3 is TGTGCCAGTTCGACAGGGGGCCCGAGTATTAATGAGCAGTTCTTC. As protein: CASSTGGPSINEQFF.

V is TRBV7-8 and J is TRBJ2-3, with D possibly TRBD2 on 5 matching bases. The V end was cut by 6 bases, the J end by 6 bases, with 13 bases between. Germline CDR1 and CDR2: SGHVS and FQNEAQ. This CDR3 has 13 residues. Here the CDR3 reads CASSPGVTDTQYF. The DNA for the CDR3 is TGTGCCAGCAGTCCCGGGGTCACCGATACGCAGTATTTT.

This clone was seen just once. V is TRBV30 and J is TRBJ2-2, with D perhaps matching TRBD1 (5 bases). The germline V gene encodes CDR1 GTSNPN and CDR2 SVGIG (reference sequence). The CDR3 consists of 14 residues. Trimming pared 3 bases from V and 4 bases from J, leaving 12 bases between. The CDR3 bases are TGTGCCTGGAGCCCCAGGGCGACCACCGGGGAGCTGTTTTTT. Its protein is CAWSPRATTGELFF.

CDR3 loop: CASSRNSYGYTF. The DNA of the CDR3 is TGTGCCAGCAGCCGAAACAGCTATGGCTACACCTTC. This rearrangement joins TRBV13 to TRBJ1-2; no clear D. Trimming cost V 5 bases and J 4 bases, with 8 bases left between them. The CDR3 loop spans 12 amino acids. The germline V gene encodes CDR1 PRHDT and CDR2 FYEKMQ (reference sequence).

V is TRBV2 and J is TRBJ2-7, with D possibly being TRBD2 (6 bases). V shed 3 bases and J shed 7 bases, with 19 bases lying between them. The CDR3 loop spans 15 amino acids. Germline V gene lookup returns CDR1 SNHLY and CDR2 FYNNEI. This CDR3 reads CASSEIGGPDWEQYV. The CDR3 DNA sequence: TGTGCCAGCAGTGAGATCGGGGGTCCGGATTGGGAGCAGTACGTC.

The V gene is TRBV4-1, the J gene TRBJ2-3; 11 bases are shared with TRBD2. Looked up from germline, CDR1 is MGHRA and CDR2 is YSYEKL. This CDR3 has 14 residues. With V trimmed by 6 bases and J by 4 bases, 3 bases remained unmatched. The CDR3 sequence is CASRLAGGPDTQYF. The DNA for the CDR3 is TGCGCCAGCAGATTAGCGGGGGGGCCAGATACGCAGTATTTT.

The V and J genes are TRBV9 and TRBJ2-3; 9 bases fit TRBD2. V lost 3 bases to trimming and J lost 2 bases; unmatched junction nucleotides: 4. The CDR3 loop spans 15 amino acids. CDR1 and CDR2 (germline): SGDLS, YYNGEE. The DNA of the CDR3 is TGTGCCAGCAGCGGGACTAGCGTTTTCACAGATACGCAGTATTTT. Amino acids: CASSGTSVFTDTQYF.

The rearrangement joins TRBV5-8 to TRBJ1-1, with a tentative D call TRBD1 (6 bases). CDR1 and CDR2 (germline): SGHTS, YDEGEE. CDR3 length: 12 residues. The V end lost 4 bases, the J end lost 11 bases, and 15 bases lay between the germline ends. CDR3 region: CASSHDRMIAFF. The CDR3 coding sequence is TGTGCCAGCAGCCATGACAGGATGATCGCTTTCTTT. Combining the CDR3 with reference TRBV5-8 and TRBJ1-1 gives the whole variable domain EAGVTQSPTHLIKTRGQQATLRCSPISGHTSVYWYQQALGLGLQFLLWYDEGEERNRGNFPPRFSGRQFPNYSSELNVNALELEDSALYLCASSHDRMIAFFGQGTRLTVV.

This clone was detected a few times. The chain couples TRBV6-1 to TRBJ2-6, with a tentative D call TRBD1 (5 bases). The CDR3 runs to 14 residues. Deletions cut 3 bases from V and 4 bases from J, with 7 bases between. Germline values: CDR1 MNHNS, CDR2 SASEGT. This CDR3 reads CASSEGLGANVLTF. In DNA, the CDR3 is TGTGCCAGCAGTGAGGGGCTCGGGGCCAACGTCCTGACTTTC.

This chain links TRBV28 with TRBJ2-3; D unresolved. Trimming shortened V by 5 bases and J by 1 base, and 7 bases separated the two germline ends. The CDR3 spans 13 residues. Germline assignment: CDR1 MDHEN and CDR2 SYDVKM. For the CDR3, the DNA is TGTGCCAGCAGTCCACCGGGCACAGATACGCAGTATTTT. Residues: CASSPPGTDTQYF.

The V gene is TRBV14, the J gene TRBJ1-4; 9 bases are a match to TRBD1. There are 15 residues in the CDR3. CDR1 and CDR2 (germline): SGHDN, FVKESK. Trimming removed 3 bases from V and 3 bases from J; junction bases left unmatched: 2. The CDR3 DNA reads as TGTGCCAGCAGCCACCGACAGGGGGCTAATGAAAAACTGTTTTTT. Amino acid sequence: CASSHRQGANEKLFF.

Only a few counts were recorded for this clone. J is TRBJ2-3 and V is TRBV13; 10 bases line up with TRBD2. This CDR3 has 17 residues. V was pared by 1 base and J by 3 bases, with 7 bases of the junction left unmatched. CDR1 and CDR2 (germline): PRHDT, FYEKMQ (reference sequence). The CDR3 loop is CASSLAFLAGVTDTQYF. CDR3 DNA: TGTGCCAGCAGCTTAGCCTTCCTAGCGGGAGTGACAGATACGCAGTATTTT.

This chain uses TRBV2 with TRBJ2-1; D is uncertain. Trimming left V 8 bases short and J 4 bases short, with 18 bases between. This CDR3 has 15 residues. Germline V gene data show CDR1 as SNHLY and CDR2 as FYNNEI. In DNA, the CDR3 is TGTGCCAGCTGTGTCGTCCGGTCCATTTACAATGAGCAGTTCTTC. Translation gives CASCVVRSIYNEQFF.